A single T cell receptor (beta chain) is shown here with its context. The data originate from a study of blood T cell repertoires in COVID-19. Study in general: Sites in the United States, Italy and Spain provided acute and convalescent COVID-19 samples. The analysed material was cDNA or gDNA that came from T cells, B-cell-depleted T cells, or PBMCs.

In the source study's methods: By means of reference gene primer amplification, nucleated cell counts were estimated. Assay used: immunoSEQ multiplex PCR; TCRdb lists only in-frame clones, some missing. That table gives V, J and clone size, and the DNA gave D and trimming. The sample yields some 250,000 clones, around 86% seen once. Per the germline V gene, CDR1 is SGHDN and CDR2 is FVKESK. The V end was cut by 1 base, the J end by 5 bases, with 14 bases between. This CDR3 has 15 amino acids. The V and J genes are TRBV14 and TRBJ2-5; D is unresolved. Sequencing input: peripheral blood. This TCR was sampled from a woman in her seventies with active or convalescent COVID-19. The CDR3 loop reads CASSQVVGWSETQYF. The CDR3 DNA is TGTGCCAGCAGCCAAGTGGTGGGTTGGAGCGAGACCCAGTACTTC.